A selection of T cell receptor beta chains follows, all from one sample in a study of T cell responses to AZD1222 COVID-19 vaccine. Here immunoSEQ multiplex PCR was the method, and the copy in TCRdb shows in-frame clones only, minus some. The sample has under 150,000 clones; almost 85% are singletons. The sample consisted of peripheral blood, taken 28 days after the second dose of the MenACWY control vaccine. These receptors all stem from an adult who received the MenACWY meningococcal vaccine as a control. The CDR3 runs from the conserved cysteine through the conserved F or W. Each record gives: J gene, V gene, clone size, D gene, CDR3 DNA, CDR3 protein. D genes are given only for firm matches. Not all rows give a size; the values are once, few, many and, for expanded clones, a class.

TRBJ1-2	TRBV19	-	TRBD1	TGTGCCAGTTCGGGGACAGGGCCCTATGGCTACACCTTC	CASSGTGPYGYTF
TRBJ1-3	TRBV5-1	-	-	TGCGCCAGCAGCTTGGAAACGACAGGTGCAGGAAACACCATATATTTT	CASSLETTGAGNTIYF
TRBJ1-2	TRBV27	-	TRBD1	TGTGCCAGCAGTTTATCGACGTATGGGACAGGCTCTAACTATGGCTACACCTTC	CASSLSTYGTGSNYGYTF
TRBJ2-1	TRBV18	few	TRBD2	TGTGCCAGCTCACCGGCGGGGGGCCCATGGGATGAGCAGTTCTTC	CASSPAGGPWDEQFF
TRBJ1-2	TRBV7-2	-	-	TGTGCCAGCAGCTTATCAGGGGACTCCTATGGCTACACCTTC	CASSLSGDSYGYTF
TRBJ1-4	TRBV30	-	-	TGTGCCTGGAGACAGGCCCATAATGAAAAACTGTTTTTT	CAWRQAHNEKLFF
TRBJ2-2	TRBV5-4	-	-	TGTGCCAGCAGCTTGGTTCGAGGGGTAGTCACCGGGGAGCTGTTTTTT	CASSLVRGVVTGELFF
TRBJ2-3	TRBV5-1	once	-	TGCGCCAGCAGCGAGGGGCCAGGCGATACGCAGTATTTT	CASSEGPGDTQYF
TRBJ2-5	TRBV19	-	TRBD1	TGTGCCAGTAGGAGAAGACAGGGGGCAAGAGAGACCCAGTACTTC	CASRRRQGARETQYF
TRBJ1-6	TRBV18	-	-	TGTGCCAGCTCACAGGACCGTGGCCCATACTCACCCCTCCACTTT	CASSQDRGPYSPLHF
TRBJ2-2	TRBV5-1	-	TRBD1	TGCGCCAGCAGCTTGAGGACAGGGATAGGGGAGCTGTTTTTT	CASSLRTGIGELFF
TRBJ1-2	TRBV5-6	-	-	TGTGCCAGCAGCTTACTGCAGGGAAAGGCGTATGGCTACACCTTC	CASSLLQGKAYGYTF
TRBJ2-3	TRBV2	once	-	TGTGCCAGCAAGGTTAACCCCAGGACAGATACGCAGTATTTT	CASKVNPRTDTQYF
TRBJ1-2	TRBV6-5	-	-	TGTGCCAGCACCAGACTGGGACCGGAGGGCTACACCTTC	CASTRLGPEGYTF
TRBJ1-2	TRBV7-8	-	-	TGTGCCAGCAGCTTAGACCCTGCAATAGGCTACACCTTC	CASSLDPAIGYTF
TRBJ2-5	TRBV3-1/TRBV3-2	-	TRBD2	TGTGCCAGCAGCCAAGGGATTAGCGGGGGGGAAGAAGAGACCCAGTACTTC	CASSQGISGGEEETQYF
TRBJ1-4	TRBV7-8	-	TRBD1	TGTGCCAGCAGCTCGGGACAGGGACCTAATGAAAAACTGTTTTTT	CASSSGQGPNEKLFF
TRBJ1-2	TRBV10-3	-	-	TGTGCCATCAGAGCAGAGATAACATCTAACTATGGCTACACCTTC	CAIRAEITSNYGYTF
TRBJ1-1	TRBV9	-	-	TGTGCCAGCAGCGTAGTTGGGGGAGACACTGAAGCTTTCTTT	CASSVVGGDTEAFF
TRBJ1-5	TRBV28	few	-	TGTGCCAGCATCAACGCTGCGGGGGGGTATCAGCCCCAGCATTTT	CASINAAGGYQPQHF
TRBJ2-1	TRBV24-1	-	-	TGTGCCACCAGTGATTTGGGCAGGTACGATGAGCAGTTCTTC	CATSDLGRYDEQFF
TRBJ1-5	TRBV6-5	-	-	TGTGCCAGCAGTTACGCAGGGCTGAATCAGCCCCAGCATTTT	CASSYAGLNQPQHF
TRBJ2-5	TRBV27	-	-	TGTGCCAGCAGTCCTAGGACACTGCAAGAGACCCAGTACTTC	CASSPRTLQETQYF
TRBJ1-5	TRBV30	-	TRBD1	TGTGAAGACAGGGAATACAATCAGCCCCAGCATTTT	CEDREYNQPQHF
TRBJ2-1	TRBV18	-	TRBD2	TGTGCCAGCTCACCACCGGGACTAGCGGGAGTCGGTGAGCAGTTCTTC	CASSPPGLAGVGEQFF
TRBJ1-1	TRBV6-5	once	TRBD1	TGTGCCAGCAGTCCGACAGGGATCAACACTGAAGCTTTCTTT	CASSPTGINTEAFF
TRBJ2-7	TRBV5-8	-	TRBD1	TGTGCCAGCAGCTTGGATGGACAGGGGTGGTACGAGCAGTACTTC	CASSLDGQGWYEQYF
TRBJ2-2	TRBV11-3	-	TRBD2	TGTGCCAGCAGCATCGCGTGGAGCGGGGGGGCCCACGGGGAGCTGTTTTTT	CASSIAWSGGAHGELFF